This entry lists 22 T cell receptor beta chains sequenced from one sample in a study of cytomegalovirus exposure and HLA in healthy donors. Both 60 Vbeta primers and 13 Jbeta primers went into the PCR. The repertoire was sequenced with immunoSEQ multiplex PCR; TCRdb's copy has only in-frame clones and lacks some. The profile covers some 200,000 clones, with roughly 85% appearing a single time and around 1.8% taken by the ten largest. Sequenced: PBMCs. All receptors derive from a man aged 18 to 30 in good health and CMV-seronegative.

The gene calls are TRBV5-4 and TRBJ2-3, with D possibly matching TRBD1 (5 bases). The CDR3 length is 14 residues. Looked up from germline, CDR1 is SGHNT and CDR2 is YYREEE (reference sequence). Trimming shortened V by 0 bases and J by 3 bases, and 8 bases separated the two germline ends. The chain's CDR3 is CASSLEGSTDTQYF. The CDR3 nucleotides read TGTGCCAGCAGCTTGGAGGGGTCGACAGATACGCAGTATTTT.

V usage is TRBV5-1 and J usage is TRBJ2-5; 15 bases match TRBD2. Germline CDR1 SGHRS, CDR2 YFSETQ. The CDR3 runs to 20 residues. The J segment lost 2 bases and the V segment lost 4 bases, leaving 15 bases of the junction unmatched. The CDR3 region has the DNA TGCGCCAGCAGCCCCCAGAGGGCGGGACTAGCGGGAGGACTTCAAGAGACCCAGTACTTC. Its protein product is CASSPQRAGLAGGLQETQYF. Full variable domain (outside the CDR3, taken from reference TRBV5-1 and TRBJ2-5): KAGVTQTPRYLIKTRGQQVTLSCSPISGHRSVSWYQQTPGQGLQFLFEYFSETQRNKGNFPGRFSGRQFSNSRSEMNVSTLELGDSALYLCASSPQRAGLAGGLQETQYFGPGTRLLVL.

The rearrangement uses TRBV19 and TRBJ2-1, with 8 bases aligning to TRBD1. The CDR3 is 16 residues long. CDR1 is LNHDA and CDR2 is SQIVND in the germline V gene (reference sequence). Written as DNA, the CDR3 is TGTTCTGTAGCAGGGGGCCGACCGACTCCCCTCAATGAGCAGTTCTTC. It is translated as CSVAGGRPTPLNEQFF. Based on the CDR3 plus reference TRBV19 and TRBJ2-1, the full variable domain is DGGITQSPKYLFRKEGQNVTLSCEQNLNHDAMYWYRQDPGQGLRLIYYSQIVNDFQKGDIAEGYSVSREKKESFPLTVTSAQKNPTAFYLCSVAGGRPTPLNEQFFGPGTRLTVL.

V is TRBV4-2 and J is TRBJ2-1, with D maybe TRBD2 (6 bases). This CDR3 is built from 11 residues. Germline V gives CDR1 LGHNA, CDR2 YNFKEQ. Trimming pared 6 bases from V and 10 bases from J, leaving 10 bases between. The CDR3 coding sequence is TGTGCCAGCAGAAGTGCGGGGGAGCAGTTCTTC. Translating gives CASRSAGEQFF.

This clone was recorded a few times. The chain joins TRBV5-1 to TRBJ2-5; D possibly corresponds to TRBD2 (6 bases). The CDR3 is made up of 14 amino acids. CDR1 and CDR2 from the germline V gene are SGHRS and YFSETQ. Trimming shortened V by 0 bases and J by 5 bases, and 11 bases separated the two germline ends. DNA for the CDR3: TGCGCCAGCAGCTTGGCCGCGGGGAAGGAGACCCAGTACTTC. Translation gives CASSLAAGKETQYF.

This clone appeared a few times. The V call is TRBV19, the J call TRBJ1-5; 10 bases line up with TRBD1. The length of the CDR3 is 14 residues. Germline-derived CDR1 and CDR2 are LNHDA and SQIVND (reference sequence). Trimming removed 5 bases from V and 9 bases from J; junction bases left unmatched: 7. CDR3 loop: CASSLTGGGGPQHF. CDR3 coding DNA: TGTGCCAGTAGTCTGACAGGGGGCGGGGGGCCCCAGCATTTT.

This chain connects TRBV7-8 to TRBJ2-7; D is possibly TRBD1 (6 bases). This CDR3 region has 14 residues. Trimming cost V 5 bases and J 0 bases, with 11 bases left between them. Germline lookup yields CDR1 SGHVS and CDR2 FQNEAQ. DNA of the CDR3: TGTGCCAGCAGCACAACAGGGATCTCCTACGAGCAGTACTTC. Amino acids: CASSTTGISYEQYF.

Remarks on this clone: Other DNA sequences in this sample translate to the same CDR3. The chain is built from TRBV7-9 and TRBJ2-3; D uncertain. This CDR3 is built from 12 residues. CDR1 SEHNR and CDR2 FQNEAQ come from the germline V gene (reference sequence). V lost 4 bases, J lost 0 bases, and 2 bases lay in between. The DNA of the CDR3 is TGTGCCAGCAGCTCGAGCACAGATACGCAGTATTTT. It encodes CASSSSTDTQYF.

CDR3: CASSPLKRGSQPQHF. The CDR3 DNA sequence: TGTGCCAGCAGTCCTCTGAAACGGGGTAGTCAGCCCCAGCATTTT. This rearrangement joins TRBV28 to TRBJ1-5, with D unresolved. The V gene lost 5 bases and the J gene lost 6 bases, with 17 bases spanning the gap. CDR3 length equals 15 residues. The germline CDR1 and CDR2 sequences are MDHEN and SYDVKM. The full variable domain, its missing parts supplied by reference TRBV28 and TRBJ1-5, is DVKVTQSSRYLVKRTGEKVFLECVQDMDHENMFWYRQDPGLGLRLIYFSYDVKMKEKGDIPEGYSVSREKKERFSLILESASTNQTSMYLCASSPLKRGSQPQHFGDGTRLSIL.

The genes are TRBV5-1 and TRBJ2-3; 9 nucleotides match TRBD1. Germline V gene lookup returns CDR1 SGHRS and CDR2 YFSETQ. J lost 1 base, V lost 3 bases, and 3 bases had no gene match. The CDR3 sequence is 15 residues long. The CDR3 is CASSSRTGGTDTQYF. The DNA of the CDR3 is TGCGCCAGCAGCTCCCGGACAGGGGGCACAGATACGCAGTATTTT.

The chain joins TRBV5-4 to TRBJ2-1; 10 bases are shared with TRBD2. The CDR3 length is 15 residues. The germline V gene has CDR1 SGHNT and CDR2 YYREEE (reference sequence). Germline trimming cut 4 bases from V and 6 bases from J; bases unmatched to any gene: 7. The CDR3, as DNA: TGTGCCAGCAGCCAGCGGGAGGGCCGAGGCAATGAGCAGTTCTTC. Amino acid sequence: CASSQREGRGNEQFF.

The chain's CDR3 is CAWSRASGGATDTQYF. Written as DNA, the CDR3 is TGTGCCTGGAGTCGGGCTAGCGGGGGGGCTACAGATACGCAGTATTTT. This chain uses TRBV30 with TRBJ2-3; TRBD2 matches 12 bases. Germline V lookup: CDR1 GTSNPN, CDR2 SVGIG (reference sequence). The CDR3 has 16 amino acids. V lost 2 bases to trimming and J lost 3 bases; unmatched junction nucleotides: 6.

J is TRBJ2-1 and V is TRBV6-6; 9 bases line up with TRBD1. Germline trimming cut 5 bases from V and 2 bases from J; bases unmatched to any gene: 1. The germline V gene has CDR1 MNHNY and CDR2 SVGAGI (reference sequence). The CDR3 spans 14 residues. The CDR3, as DNA: TGTGCCAGCAGTCGGACAGGGGCCTACAATGAGCAGTTCTTC. It codes for CASSRTGAYNEQFF.

This clone is medium-sized within its sample. This chain uses TRBV19 with TRBJ2-1; tentatively, D is TRBD2 (5 bases). The V and J ends lost 2 bases and 7 bases respectively, with 15 bases between them. The CDR3 spans 15 residues. The germline V gene encodes CDR1 LNHDA and CDR2 SQIVND (reference sequence). This CDR3 is CASSISPQAGNEQFF. CDR3 nucleotides: TGTGCCAGTAGTATAAGTCCGCAGGCGGGTAATGAGCAGTTCTTC.

The genes are TRBV7-2 and TRBJ1-1; 8 bases are a match to TRBD1. Germline V gene lookup returns CDR1 SGHTA and CDR2 FQGNSA. J lost 8 bases, V lost 3 bases, and 5 bases had no gene match. This CDR3 contains 13 residues. The CDR3 region is CASSFDRGGEAFF. CDR3 sequence (DNA): TGTGCCAGCAGCTTCGACAGGGGTGGGGAAGCTTTCTTT.

The chain recombines TRBV7-2 with TRBJ2-7; tentative D call: TRBD1 (5 bases). CDR3 length equals 11 residues. Germline CDR1 and CDR2: SGHTA and FQGNSA. Trimming shortened V by 5 bases and J by 3 bases, and 5 bases separated the two germline ends. The DNA of the CDR3 is TGTGCCAGCAGCGGACACTACGAGCAGTACTTC. This translates into CASSGHYEQYF. The whole variable domain, filled in from reference TRBV7-2 and TRBJ2-7, reads GAGVSQSPSNKVTEKGKDVELRCDPISGHTALYWYRQSLGQGLEFLIYFQGNSAPDKSGLPSDRFSAERTGGSVSTLTIQRTQQEDSAVYLCASSGHYEQYFGPGTRLTVT.

V is TRBV30 and J is TRBJ1-6, with D perhaps matching TRBD1 (5 bases). CDR1 GTSNPN and CDR2 SVGIG come from the germline V gene (reference sequence). Trimming cost V 4 bases and J 13 bases, with 23 bases left between them. The CDR3 contains 15 residues. CDR3: CAWTAGPGLPCPLHF. The CDR3 DNA reads TGTGCCTGGACGGCCGGACCGGGACTCCCTTGCCCCCTCCACTTT. The full variable domain, with the rest looked up from reference TRBV30 and TRBJ1-6, is SQTIHQWPATLVQPVGSPLSLECTVEGTSNPNLYWYRQAAGRGLQLLFYSVGIGQISSEVPQNLSASRPQDRQFILSSKKLLLSDSGFYLCAWTAGPGLPCPLHFGNGTRLTVT.

This clone has just one count. This chain joins TRBV6-5 and TRBJ1-1, with 9 bases lining up with TRBD1. CDR3 length: 16 amino acids. The J segment lost 0 bases and the V segment lost 4 bases, leaving 6 bases of the junction unmatched. From germline, CDR1 is MNHEY and CDR2 SVGAGI. This CDR3 reads CASSSFGTGLNTEAFF. As DNA, the CDR3 is TGTGCCAGCAGTTCTTTCGGGACAGGGTTGAACACTGAAGCTTTCTTT.

This rearrangement joins TRBV7-2 to TRBJ1-3; a weak D match, TRBD1 (5 bases). Germline CDR1 reads SGHTA; CDR2 reads FQGNSA. The CDR3 consists of 15 residues. Trimming stripped 1 base from V and 0 bases from J, with 7 bases between. For the CDR3, the DNA is TGTGCCAGCAGCTTAGGACAGCCCTCTGGAAACACCATATATTTT. Translating it yields CASSLGQPSGNTIYF.

This clone was detected only once. CDR3 nucleotide sequence: TGTGCCAGCAGTCCGGGACTAGCGGATACAGATACGCAGTATTTT. Translation: CASSPGLADTDTQYF. The chain has TRBV27 and TRBJ2-3; 11 bases fit TRBD2. The CDR3 has 15 amino acids. The germline CDR1 and CDR2 sequences are MNHEY and SMNVEV (reference sequence). V lost 5 bases, J lost 3 bases, and 4 bases stayed unmatched.

V usage is TRBV11-3 and J usage is TRBJ2-3, with D possibly TRBD2 on 5 matching bases. Germline V lookup: CDR1 SGHNT, CDR2 YENEEA. Trimming left V 3 bases short and J 0 bases short, with 13 bases between. This CDR3 is built from 16 residues. The CDR3 spells CASSFFGVGSTDTQYF. In DNA, the CDR3 is TGTGCCAGCAGCTTTTTCGGGGTTGGGAGCACAGATACGCAGTATTTT.

This chain uses TRBV7-9 with TRBJ2-4; TRBD1 might be the D (6 bases). With 1 base removed from V and 0 bases from J, the gap between germline ends came to 10 bases. The germline CDR1 and CDR2 sequences are SEHNR and FQNEAQ (reference sequence). CDR3 size: 16 residues. The CDR3 here is CASSLGDTLAKNIQYF. CDR3 nucleotides: TGTGCCAGCAGCTTAGGGGACACTCTAGCCAAAAACATTCAGTACTTC.